Listed here are 20 T cell receptor beta chains from one sample, sequenced in a study of post-analysis software for immune sequencing data. Broader study findings: Patients showed TRBV5-6, TRBV5-1 and TRBV20-1 among 4 or 5 TRBV segments more frequent than in controls.

These receptors have no known antigen. Unique molecular identifiers tagged the TCR beta cDNA libraries. MiXCR was run by TCRdb on the PCR reads, yielding one entry per CDR3 protein. The table includes roughly 620,000 distinct CDR3 sequences, around 40% detected once. Specimen: blood. Receptors originate from a girl under 18 with multiple sclerosis.

The table lists this clonotype with a few counts. The J gene is TRBJ2-5, the V gene TRBV10-3; TRBD2 aligns across 9 bases. Germline CDR1 is ENHRY and CDR2 is SYGVKD. CDR3 length: 14 residues. J gave up 5 bases and V 3 bases, and 4 bases lay outside the gene matches. The CDR3 here is CAISDPGTSETQYF. CDR3 nucleotides: TGTGCCATCAGTGATCCCGGGACTAGCGAGACCCAGTACTTC.

This clonotype was picked up a small number of times. The rearrangement links TRBV7-6 to TRBJ2-1, with D unclear. CDR3 size: 15 residues. Germline lookup yields CDR1 SGHVS and CDR2 FNYEAQ. Between the trimmed V and J ends, which lost 3 bases and 5 bases, there was a span of 14 bases. CDR3 in DNA: TGTGCCAGCAGCTTTGCCTATCAAACCCACAATGAGCAGTTCTTC. It codes for CASSFAYQTHNEQFF.

The chain combines TRBV12-3 or TRBV12-4 with TRBJ2-1; 11 bases map to TRBD2. The CDR3 loop spans 12 amino acids. The V gene end was trimmed by 11 bases and the J gene end by 6 bases; junction bases not matched to a gene: 3. CDR3 in DNA: TGTGCCGTTGGACTAGCGGGCAATGAGCAGTTCTTC. Its protein product is CAVGLAGNEQFF.

The V call is TRBV6-5, the J call TRBJ1-2; D is possibly TRBD1 (5 bases). V lost 7 bases and J lost 4, with 10 bases in between. Germline lookup yields CDR1 MNHEY and CDR2 SVGAGI. The CDR3 totals 12 residues. CDR3 sequence: CASNSGTYGYTF. Here the CDR3 DNA reads TGTGCCAGCAATTCAGGGACCTATGGCTACACCTTC.

This clonotype has only a few counts. V usage is TRBV4-1 and J usage is TRBJ2-7; D is unclear. The J call may be incorrect, as the DNA end agrees better with TRBJ2-5. This CDR3 has 13 residues. The V gene's germline CDR1 is MGHRA and CDR2 YSYEKL. The CDR3 nucleotides are TGCGCCAGCAGCCCCATCGGGCAGGAGACCCAGTACTTC. Translated, it gives CASSPIGQETQYF.

This clonotype was seen just once. V is TRBV7-2 and J is TRBJ2-4; possibly TRBD1 for D (6 bases). The J call may be faulty, since TRBJ2-7 better matches the DNA end. The CDR3 sequence is 14 residues long. CDR1 is SGHTA and CDR2 is FQGNSA in the germline V gene. The CDR3 is CASMPSTGLNEQYF. The DNA for the CDR3 is TGTGCCAGCATGCCTTCGACAGGATTAAACGAGCAGTACTTC.

The chain links TRBV5-1 to TRBJ2-4; 7 bases are shared with TRBD1. Germline V lookup: CDR1 SGHRS, CDR2 YFSETQ. Germline trimming cut 4 bases from V and 12 bases from J; bases unmatched to any gene: 7. The CDR3 has 12 residues. The CDR3 DNA sequence: TGCGCCAGCAGCCCAGACAGGGAAGATCAGTACTTC. It translates to CASSPDREDQYF.

This clonotype has only a few counts. This chain connects TRBV7-9 to TRBJ2-7; D gene unclear. The CDR3 spans 15 residues. Per the germline V gene, CDR1 is SEHNR and CDR2 is FQNEAQ (reference sequence). V was pared by 1 base and J by 0 bases, with 10 bases between. The CDR3 here is CASSLVESSSYEQYF. CDR3 bases: TGTGCCAGCAGCTTAGTAGAGTCGTCCTCCTACGAGCAGTACTTC.

The J gene is TRBJ1-1, the V gene TRBV10-3, with D tentatively TRBD1 (5 bases). CDR3 length equals 14 residues. Trimming removed 2 bases at V and 0 bases at J, with 7 bases between. CDR1 is ENHRY, CDR2 SYGVKD, per germline. The CDR3 is CAISEGGMNTEAFF. The DNA for the CDR3 is TGTGCCATCAGTGAGGGGGGGATGAACACTGAAGCTTTCTTT.

Turning to this clonotype: A read error may be the cause here, since a much bigger clone is one base away. The rearrangement links TRBV12-3 or TRBV12-4 to TRBJ2-7; 8 bases match TRBD1. This CDR3 has 16 residues. With 7 bases clipped from V and 3 bases from J, the junction kept 14 bases outside the gene matches. The CDR3: CASILGGWTGIYEQYF. The CDR3, as DNA: TGTGCCAGCATCCTTGGAGGTTGGACAGGGATCTACGAGCAGTACTTC.

The chain employs TRBV4-1 and TRBJ2-4; a weak D match, TRBD2 (6 bases). The CDR3 contains 16 residues. V was cut by 1 base and J by 0 bases, with 10 bases left in between. CDR1 is MGHRA and CDR2 is YSYEKL in the germline V gene. CDR3: CASSQGRGRAKNIQYF. As DNA, the CDR3 is TGCGCCAGCAGCCAAGGGAGGGGCCGAGCCAAAAACATTCAGTACTTC.

This rearrangement joins TRBV11-2 to TRBJ2-7; 9 bases fit TRBD2. Matching the DNA end better, TRBJ2-5 makes the J call doubtful. The germline CDR1 and CDR2 sequences are SGHAT and FQNNGV. This CDR3 comprises 16 residues. The CDR3: CASSLMMLAGEETQYF. In nucleotides, the CDR3 is TGTGCCAGCAGCTTAATGATGTTAGCGGGGGAAGAGACCCAGTACTTC.

The chain is built from TRBV7-2 and TRBJ2-4; 7 bases are shared with TRBD2. The CDR3 runs to 17 residues. The trim removed 1 base at V and 0 bases at J, leaving 6 bases unmatched. Germline values: CDR1 SGHTA, CDR2 FQGNSA. The DNA for the CDR3 is TGTGCCAGCAGCTTAGTAGGCGGGGGACTAGCCAAAAACATTCAGTACTTC. Its protein product is CASSLVGGGLAKNIQYF.

This clonotype was observed a handful of times. The chain is built from TRBV7-9 and TRBJ2-7, with D possibly TRBD2 on 6 matching bases. The CDR3 consists of 14 residues. V dropped 2 bases and J dropped 2 bases, with 10 bases sitting between them. Germline CDR1 SEHNR, CDR2 FQNEAQ (reference sequence). The CDR3 nucleotides are TGTGCCAGCAGCTTACGGGGGACTCCCTACGAGCAGTACTTC. This gives the protein CASSLRGTPYEQYF. The full variable domain, its missing parts supplied by reference TRBV7-9 and TRBJ2-7, is DTGVSQNPRHKITKRGQNVTFRCDPISEHNRLYWYRQTLGQGPEFLTYFQNEAQLEKSRLLSDRFSAERPKGSFSTLEIQRTEQGDSAMYLCASSLRGTPYEQYFGPGTRLTVT.

The chain recombines TRBV29-1 with TRBJ2-2; weak D call: TRBD1 (5 bases). Trimming left V 5 bases short and J 5 bases short, with 12 bases between. The CDR3 length is 13 residues. Germline values: CDR1 SQVTM, CDR2 ANQGSEA. This chain's CDR3 is CSVSPGSTGELFF. DNA for the CDR3: TGCAGCGTTAGTCCAGGGTCGACCGGGGAGCTGTTTTTT.

This clonotype was recorded a few times. The genes are TRBV12-3 or TRBV12-4 and TRBJ2-7; TRBD2 aligns across 11 bases. This CDR3 is built from 18 residues. V shed 6 bases, J shed 0 bases, and the junction held 13 bases outside the gene matches. The CDR3 here is CASSLGTSGGPGSYEQYF. In DNA form, the CDR3 reads TGTGCCAGCAGCCTCGGGACTAGCGGAGGGCCTGGCTCCTACGAGCAGTACTTC.

The table lists this clonotype with a few counts. The chain employs TRBV12-3 or TRBV12-4 and TRBJ2-1; D gene unclear. Trimming took 3 bases from V and 10 from J, leaving 13 bases between them. This CDR3 is built from 13 residues. CDR3 protein: CASSLLGIKEQFF. In DNA, the CDR3 is TGTGCCAGCAGTTTGTTAGGGATTAAGGAGCAGTTCTTC.

The CDR3 DNA reads TGCGCCAGCGGCTACTCGGGGCGGGAGGGATCCTACGAGCAGTACTTC. Translated, it gives CASGYSGREGSYEQYF. This chain links TRBV5-1 with TRBJ2-7, with TRBD2 identical over 9 bases. The CDR3 spans 16 residues. From germline, CDR1 is SGHRS and CDR2 YFSETQ. The V gene end was trimmed by 7 bases and the J gene end by 1 base; junction bases not matched to a gene: 12.

The chain carries TRBV6-6 and TRBJ2-1, with D possibly being TRBD2 (6 bases). CDR1 and CDR2 from the germline V gene are MNHNY and SVGAGI (reference sequence). The CDR3 has 16 amino acids. V lost 5 bases and J 7 bases, leaving 21 bases between the germline ends. Here the CDR3 DNA reads TGTGCCAGCAGTAGCCCCCCGGGGGTCGTAGATAATGAGCAGTTCTTC. This sequence encodes CASSSPPGVVDNEQFF.

This clonotype has only a few counts. The V call is TRBV7-2, the J call TRBJ2-7, with a possible D match to TRBD2 (6 bases). In germline, CDR1 is SGHTA, CDR2 FQGNSA. The CDR3 length is 15 residues. Trimming pared 2 bases from V and 0 bases from J, leaving 11 bases between. DNA for the CDR3: TGTGCCAGCAGCTTATTTCGGGGGACCTCCTACGAGCAGTACTTC. Translating gives CASSLFRGTSYEQYF.